The following is a T cell receptor (beta chain) sequence with its context. The antigen is unknown. The record originates from a study of T cell responses to AZD1222 COVID-19 vaccine. Findings of the study overall: Spike was spanned by vaccine-associated CD4 TCRs, which were dominant at 160-218 and 743-854. The donor group comprised mostly white British people and more females; the analysis possibly underestimated clonal diversity.

Some clones are missing from TCRdb's copy, which holds only in-frame ones; the method was immunoSEQ multiplex PCR. The sample lists around 100,000 clones, 87% occurring once. This CDR3 spans 13 amino acids. The V end was cut by 1 base, the J end by 5 bases, with 6 bases between. CDR1 is LNHDA, CDR2 SQIVND, per germline (reference sequence). This sample comprised peripheral blood, obtained on day 0 of MenACWY control vaccination. The chain employs TRBV19 and TRBJ1-5, with D unclear. This receptor was obtained from an adult in good health. This chain's CDR3 is CASSIGSDQPQHF. The CDR3 DNA follows: TGTGCCAGTAGTATAGGATCTGATCAGCCCCAGCATTTT.